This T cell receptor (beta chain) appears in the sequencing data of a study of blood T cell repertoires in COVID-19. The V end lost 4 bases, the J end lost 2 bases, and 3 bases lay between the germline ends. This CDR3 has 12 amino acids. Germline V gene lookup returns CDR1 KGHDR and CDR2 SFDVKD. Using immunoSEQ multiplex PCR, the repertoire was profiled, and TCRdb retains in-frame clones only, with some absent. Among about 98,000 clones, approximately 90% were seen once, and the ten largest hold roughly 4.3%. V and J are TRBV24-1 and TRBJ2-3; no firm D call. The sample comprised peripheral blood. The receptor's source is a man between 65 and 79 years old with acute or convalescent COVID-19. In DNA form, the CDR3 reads TGTGCCACCAGTGACTACACAGATACGCAGTATTTT. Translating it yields CATSDYTDTQYF.